This TCR beta chain stems from a study of beta chain features in type 1 diabetes. The ends were cut back, 6 bases at V and 8 bases at J, with 16 bases in the middle. Germline-derived CDR1 and CDR2 are SGHAT and FQNNGV. The CDR3 is 13 residues long. Details on this clone: Its specificity is unknown.

Notes on the study in general: When VDJ junctions were examined, type 1 diabetes patients showed fewer insertions and more deletions. Whatever favoring of shorter templates PCR might show would apply equally to patients and controls. Naive, central memory and Treg TCRB repertoires seemed to resemble each other more closely in patients than they did in healthy donors.

Isolated RNA was reverse transcribed in full, so expressed TCRB transcripts were sequenced. Profiled with immunoSEQ multiplex PCR; TCRdb holds only in-frame clones, not every one. The repertoire includes 900,000 or so clones, 15% to 20% of them detected once, and 0.023% sits in the top ten. The rearrangement links TRBV11-2 to TRBJ1-2; perhaps TRBD1 as D (6 bases). The sequence was collected from a woman in her late teens or twenties in good health. Specimen: naive CD4+ T cells from blood. In DNA form, the CDR3 reads TGTGCCAGCAGGCGTACAGGGCTATACGGCTACACCTTC. Encoded protein: CASRRTGLYGYTF.